This T cell receptor beta chain was documented in a study of blood T cell repertoires in COVID-19. For the study at large: The United States, Italy and Spain were the sources of the acute and convalescent COVID-19 samples.

The ends were cut back, 0 bases at V and 8 bases at J, with 10 bases in the middle. The CDR3 contains 13 residues. In germline, CDR1 is MNHEY, CDR2 SVGAGI. In the original processing: Amplifying reference gene primers gave estimates of nucleated cell counts. Clones were read by immunoSEQ multiplex PCR, and TCRdb kept only the in-frame ones, dropping some. V and J calls and clone size follow that table, whereas D and trimming were derived from the DNA. In the table there are around 46,000 clones, roughly 85% of which are singletons. The clonotype comes from a human donor in a cohort sampled during active COVID-19. The donor label of this sample is uncertain. The specimen sequenced was peripheral blood. V usage is TRBV6-5 and J usage is TRBJ1-1; D not resolved. CDR3 sequence reads: CASSYSKQVEAFF. The CDR3 DNA follows: TGTGCCAGCAGTTACTCAAAGCAGGTCGAAGCTTTCTTT.